These 16 T cell receptor beta chains share one sample of origin, sequenced in a study of CDR3 diversity in severe acne. TCRdb re-called the PCR reads with MiXCR, one entry per CDR3 protein. This table holds roughly 100,000 distinct CDR3 sequences, under 60% found once. Sequencing was carried out using blood. The receptors come from a male donor with acne.

The chain carries TRBV15 and TRBJ2-7, with a weak D call TRBD1 (6 bases). Germline lookup yields CDR1 LNHNV and CDR2 YYDKDF (reference sequence). Trimming stripped 4 bases from V and 2 bases from J, with 12 bases between. There are 14 residues in the CDR3. The DNA of the CDR3 is TGTGCCACCAGCATTGGGACATCTACCTACGAGCAGTACTTC. Translated: CATSIGTSTYEQYF.

The chain joins TRBV19 to TRBJ1-1, with D uncertain. The V end was cut by 2 bases, the J end by 5 bases, with 9 bases between. The CDR3 consists of 13 residues. The germline CDR1 and CDR2 sequences are LNHDA and SQIVND (reference sequence). The CDR3 loop reads CASSISRGTEAFF. The CDR3, as DNA: TGTGCCAGTAGTATAAGCCGGGGAACTGAAGCTTTCTTT.

Concerning this clonotype: One base away lies a much larger clone, so this may be a sequencing read error. The chain combines TRBV19 with TRBJ2-3, with a weak D call TRBD1 (6 bases). Germline V gene data show CDR1 as LNHDA and CDR2 as SQIVND (reference sequence). The CDR3 is made up of 13 amino acids. CDR3 loop: CAGSIPGHYTQYF. CDR3 DNA sequence: TGTGCCGGTAGTATCCCGGGACATTATACGCAGTATTTT.

V is TRBV29-1 and J is TRBJ2-1; TRBD1 aligns across 10 bases. V was clipped by 6 bases and J by 1 base; unmatched bases: 0. The CDR3 spans 13 residues. Germline CDR1 reads SQVTM; CDR2 reads ANQGSEA. For the CDR3, the DNA is TGCAGCGTGGGACAGGGGTCCTACAATGAGCAGTTCTTC. Translation: CSVGQGSYNEQFF.

Concerning this clonotype itself: A much larger clone lies a single base off, so this may be a read error. The chain employs TRBV7-3 and TRBJ2-1; D remains unclear. V was shortened by 5 bases and J by 9 bases, with 17 bases between the two germline ends. The germline gives CDR1 SGHTA, CDR2 FQGTGA. The CDR3 totals 14 residues. Here the CDR3 DNA reads TGTGCCAGCAGCCACGACCGACCAGTGAGTGAGCAGTTCTTC. This gives the protein CASSHDRPVSEQFF.

The J gene is TRBJ2-7, the V gene TRBV19, with 8 bases matching TRBD1. After removal of 5 bases from V and 2 bases from J, the junction contained 5 bases not matched to a gene. CDR1 is LNHDA, CDR2 SQIVND, per germline (reference sequence). The CDR3 length is 14 residues. CDR3 in amino acids: CASSPGQGPYEQYF. The CDR3, as DNA: TGTGCCAGTAGTCCAGGACAGGGCCCCTACGAGCAGTACTTC.

Details on this clonotype: A read error may be the cause here, since a much bigger clone is one base away. This sequence joins TRBV10-3 and TRBJ2-2, with D uncertain. The CDR3 covers 15 residues. V lost 10 bases to trimming and J lost 2 bases, with 17 bases between them. Germline loops: CDR1 ENHRY, CDR2 SYGVKD. CDR3 DNA sequence: TGTGCCACCCTCGAGAGTCCTTCAAACACCGGGGAGCTGTTTTTT. Its translation: CATLESPSNTGELFF.

The CDR3 coding sequence is TGTGCCATCAGTGACAGGGGAATGTCTGGAAACACCATATATTTT. As protein: CAISDRGMSGNTIYF. The genes are TRBV10-3 and TRBJ1-3, with a possible D match to TRBD1 (6 bases). V dropped 3 bases and J dropped 1 base, with 10 bases sitting between them. The germline V gene encodes CDR1 ENHRY and CDR2 SYGVKD. This CDR3 is built from 15 residues.

CDR3 residues: CASSYGQPTDTQYF. As DNA, the CDR3 is TGTGCCAGCAGTTACGGACAGCCCACAGATACGCAGTATTTT. The J gene is TRBJ2-3, the V gene TRBV6-5; maybe TRBD1 (6 bases). The length of the CDR3 is 14 residues. Germline V gene data show CDR1 as MNHEY and CDR2 as SVGAGI. V shed 2 bases and J shed 2 bases, with 8 bases lying between them.

As concerns this clonotype: This sequence may be a read error, since a much larger clone differs from it by one base. V is TRBV6-4 and J is TRBJ1-6; D is possibly TRBD1 (5 bases). CDR1 and CDR2 from the germline V gene are MRHNA and SNTAGT. This CDR3 region has 15 residues. CDR3 sequence reads: CAGSDRRQPNSPLHF. In DNA, the CDR3 is TGTGCCGGCAGTGATCGGAGACAGCCAAATTCACCCCTCCACTTT.

The chain employs TRBV5-5 and TRBJ1-2; D ambiguous. The germline gives CDR1 SGHKS, CDR2 YYEKEE (reference sequence). The CDR3 runs 15 residues. V was clipped by 4 bases and J by 0 bases, with 13 bases between them. The CDR3 spells CASSPGRTPNYGYTF. CDR3 DNA: TGTGCCAGCAGCCCCGGGAGGACCCCTAACTATGGCTACACCTTC.

The chain links TRBV7-3 to TRBJ1-1, with D unresolved. Per germline, CDR1 SGHTA and CDR2 FQGTGA. The CDR3 consists of 13 residues. Trimming removed 5 bases from V and 4 bases from J, with 11 bases in between. For the CDR3, the DNA is TGTGCCAGCAGCCACATGGGAGGCACTGAAGCTTTCTTT. This codes for CASSHMGGTEAFF.

CDR3 sequence (DNA): TGTGCCAGCAGCGGTAGATCGGCCCGAGAGCAGTTCTTC. Amino acid sequence: CASSGRSAREQFF. The chain recombines TRBV7-8 with TRBJ2-1; no clear D gene. Trimming took off 5 bases at V and 10 bases at J, with 15 bases between the two ends. Germline loops: CDR1 SGHVS, CDR2 FQNEAQ. CDR3 length equals 13 residues.

This clonotype was detected ten times or more. The chain has TRBV2 and TRBJ1-1; a possible D gene is TRBD1 (5 bases). In germline, CDR1 is SNHLY, CDR2 FYNNEI. Trimming shortened V by 3 bases and J by 7 bases, and 18 bases separated the two germline ends. The CDR3 consists of 15 residues. The CDR3 sequence: CASSDPFGRVGEAFF. DNA of the CDR3: TGTGCCAGCAGTGACCCCTTCGGCAGGGTAGGTGAAGCTTTCTTT.

This clonotype appeared a single time. The gene calls are TRBV11-3 and TRBJ2-7; 12 positions match TRBD2. Germline loops: CDR1 SGHNT, CDR2 YENEEA. Trimming took 4 bases from V and 5 from J; bases not matched to a gene: 3. The CDR3 extends over 14 amino acids. Here the CDR3 DNA reads TGTGCCAGCAGCTCGACTAGCGGGAGCGACGAGCAGTACTTC. Translation: CASSSTSGSDEQYF.

This sequence joins TRBV20-1 and TRBJ2-3; D gene ambiguous. Looked up from germline, CDR1 is DFQATT and CDR2 is SNEGSKA (reference sequence). The V gene lost 1 base and the J gene lost 4 bases, with 3 bases spanning the gap. The CDR3 covers 11 residues. This CDR3 is CSARGPDTQYF. DNA of the CDR3: TGCAGTGCTAGAGGGCCAGATACGCAGTATTTT.